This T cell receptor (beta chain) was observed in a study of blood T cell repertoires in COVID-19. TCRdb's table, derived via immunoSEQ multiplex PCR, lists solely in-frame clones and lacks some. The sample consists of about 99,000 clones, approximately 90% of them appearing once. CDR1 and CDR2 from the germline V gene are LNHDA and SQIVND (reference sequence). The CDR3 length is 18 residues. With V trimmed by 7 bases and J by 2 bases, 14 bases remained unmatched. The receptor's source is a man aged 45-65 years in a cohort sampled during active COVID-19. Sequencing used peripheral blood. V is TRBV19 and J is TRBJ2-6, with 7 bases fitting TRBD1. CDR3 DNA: TGTGCCAGTACCCTTGCCGGGACAGCCGGGCCTGGGGCCAACGTCCTGACTTTC. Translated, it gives CASTLAGTAGPGANVLTF.